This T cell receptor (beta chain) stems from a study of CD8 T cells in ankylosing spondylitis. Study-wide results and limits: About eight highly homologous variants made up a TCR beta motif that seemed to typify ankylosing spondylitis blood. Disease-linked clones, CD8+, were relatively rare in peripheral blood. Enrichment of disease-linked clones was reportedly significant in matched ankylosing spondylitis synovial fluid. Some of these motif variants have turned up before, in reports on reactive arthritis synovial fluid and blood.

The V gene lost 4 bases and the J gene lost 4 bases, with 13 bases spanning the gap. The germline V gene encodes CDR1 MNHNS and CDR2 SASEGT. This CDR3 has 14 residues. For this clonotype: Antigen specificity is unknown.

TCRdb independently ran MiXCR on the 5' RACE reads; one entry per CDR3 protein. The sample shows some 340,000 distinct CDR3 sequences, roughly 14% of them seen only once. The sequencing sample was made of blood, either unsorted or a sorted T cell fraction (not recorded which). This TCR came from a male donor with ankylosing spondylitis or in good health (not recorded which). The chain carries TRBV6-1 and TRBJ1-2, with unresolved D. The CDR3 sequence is CASSVLVESYGYTF. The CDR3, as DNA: TGTGCCAGCAGTGTCCTGGTTGAGAGCTATGGCTACACCTTC.